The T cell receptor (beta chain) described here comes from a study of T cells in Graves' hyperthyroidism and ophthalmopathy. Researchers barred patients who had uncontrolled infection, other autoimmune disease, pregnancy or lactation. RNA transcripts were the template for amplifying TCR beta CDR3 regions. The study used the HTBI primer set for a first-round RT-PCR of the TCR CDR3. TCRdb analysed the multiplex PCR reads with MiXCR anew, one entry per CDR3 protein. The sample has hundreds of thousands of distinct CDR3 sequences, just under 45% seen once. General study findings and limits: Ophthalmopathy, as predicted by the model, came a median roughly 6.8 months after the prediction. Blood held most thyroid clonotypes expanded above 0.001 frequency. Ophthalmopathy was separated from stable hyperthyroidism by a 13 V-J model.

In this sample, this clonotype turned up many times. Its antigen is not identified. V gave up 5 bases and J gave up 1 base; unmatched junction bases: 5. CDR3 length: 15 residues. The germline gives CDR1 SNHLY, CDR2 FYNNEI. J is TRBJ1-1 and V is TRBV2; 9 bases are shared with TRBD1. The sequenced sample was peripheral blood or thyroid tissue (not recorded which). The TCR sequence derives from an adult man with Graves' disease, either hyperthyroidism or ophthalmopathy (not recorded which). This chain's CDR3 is CASSRPGQGNTEAFF. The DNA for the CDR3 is TGTGCCAGCAGTCGGCCGGGACAGGGGAACACTGAAGCTTTCTTT.